This is a list of T cell receptor beta chains from one sample in a study of CD8+ T cells in alopecia areata. Some clones are missing from TCRdb's copy, which holds only in-frame ones; the method was immunoSEQ multiplex PCR. Of about 150,000 clones listed, around 62% are singletons. The sequencing input was CD8+ T cells sorted from blood. The receptors stem from a human donor in good health. CDR3s include the opening cysteine and the closing phenylalanine or tryptophan.

J gene: TRBJ2-7
V gene: TRBV30
CDR3 protein: CACDRGSYEQYF

J gene: TRBJ1-2
V gene: TRBV5-8
CDR3 protein: CASSLGQAFGYTF

J gene: TRBJ2-1
V gene: TRBV5-1
CDR3 protein: CASSLKQGDDEQFF

J gene: TRBJ1-4
V gene: TRBV6-1
CDR3 protein: CASSSLTGDGEKLFF

J gene: TRBJ2-7
V gene: TRBV4-1
CDR3 protein: CASSQRTGGYEQYF

J gene: TRBJ2-7
V gene: TRBV11-2
CDR3 protein: CASSLAGLASYEQYF

J gene: TRBJ2-1
V gene: TRBV29-1
CDR3 protein: CSVEGGTGGSYNEQFF

J gene: TRBJ1-1
V gene: TRBV7-9
CDR3 protein: CASSGSNEAFF

J gene: TRBJ2-2
V gene: TRBV10-2
CDR3 protein: CASSEFSGGNTGELFF

J gene: TRBJ2-6
V gene: TRBV9
CDR3 protein: CASSAGQGNSGANVLTF

J gene: TRBJ2-7
V gene: TRBV5-6
CDR3 protein: CASSEIDGETSYEQYF

J gene: TRBJ2-7
V gene: TRBV20-1
CDR3 protein: CSAIAGNEQYF

J gene: TRBJ2-7
V gene: TRBV9
CDR3 protein: CASSVGTTYEQYF

J gene: TRBJ2-7
V gene: TRBV11-1
CDR3 protein: CASSLEGGGSYEQYF

J gene: TRBJ2-7
V gene: TRBV7-9
CDR3 protein: CASTPRGQAYEQYF

J gene: TRBJ2-2
V gene: TRBV27
CDR3 protein: CASSFRAGELFF

J gene: TRBJ2-7
V gene: TRBV11-2
CDR3 protein: CASSSELTGYYEQYF

J gene: TRBJ2-7
V gene: TRBV28
CDR3 protein: CASSFSREGQPSSYEQYF

J gene: TRBJ2-5
V gene: TRBV2
CDR3 protein: CASSELADQETQYF

J gene: TRBJ2-1
V gene: TRBV19
CDR3 protein: CASSITLAGGMDEQFF

J gene: TRBJ1-1
V gene: TRBV5-1
CDR3 protein: CASSLAATEAFF

J gene: TRBJ1-2
V gene: TRBV6-6
CDR3 protein: CASSYFRGNYGYTF

J gene: TRBJ1-3
V gene: TRBV29-1
CDR3 protein: CSVVEMSFSGNTIYF